This TCR beta chain was observed in a study of early T cells in non-severe SARS-CoV-2 infection. TCRdb processed the 5' RACE reads anew with MiXCR; each CDR3 protein has one entry. Of tens of thousands of distinct CDR3 sequences in the sample, about 12% were seen once. CDR3 size: 14 residues. V lost 5 bases to trimming and J lost 2 bases, with 13 bases between them. This clonotype was recorded many times. Its antigen is still unknown. Study-level results: VDJdb-based matching was biased toward anti-spike CD8 responses and missed private and CD4 specificities.

Sequencing was carried out using whole blood. V and J are TRBV12-3 or TRBV12-4 and TRBJ2-7, with D possibly being TRBD1 or TRBD2 (7 bases each). This receptor was taken from an adult who was a healthcare worker with PCR-confirmed SARS-CoV-2 infection or an uninfected control (not recorded which). The chain's CDR3 is CASSPQGGAYEQYF. The CDR3 region has the DNA TGTGCCAGCAGTCCCCAGGGGGGGGCCTACGAGCAGTACTTC.